The 13 T cell receptor beta chains given below trace back to one sample, sequenced in a study of technical replicates of blood from several donors (dated by TCRdb to 2017 to 2019). The library was generated by the immunoSEQ multiplex PCR assay. In TCRdb, the immuneACCESS table is reduced to in-frame sequences with V and J assigned. These tables do not hold every clone; where another copy was compared, an unresolved V gene accounts for under half, and the others remain unexplained. For this sample the table gives under 90,000 clones, of which around 97% were detected only once. Approximately 0.21% of the sample belongs to the ten largest clones. The source material was T cells isolated from PBMCs. The receptors shown here come from a human donor in good health.

The J gene is TRBJ2-5, the V gene TRBV2; TRBD1 matches 9 bases. The CDR3 has 17 residues. Germline V gene data show CDR1 as SNHLY and CDR2 as FYNNEI. The ends lost 6 bases at V and 4 bases at J; junction bases unmatched: 15. The CDR3 DNA sequence: TGTGCCAGCAGCCGGGACAGGGAAGGGGGACCACGAGAGACCCAGTACTTC. As protein: CASSRDREGGPRETQYF.

CDR3 nucleotide sequence: TGTGCCAGCAGCCAAGATCCGGGGACAGCAAAAAACATTCAGTACTTC. Translation gives CASSQDPGTAKNIQYF. The chain is built from TRBV4-2 and TRBJ2-4; 7 bases match TRBD1. J was trimmed by 4 bases and V by 0 bases; bases with no gene match: 6. The CDR3 spans 16 residues. The germline gives CDR1 LGHNA, CDR2 YNFKEQ.

V gene TRBV27 combines with J gene TRBJ2-7, with D possibly TRBD2 on 6 matching bases. The ends were cut back, 8 bases at V and 3 bases at J, with 17 bases in the middle. Per germline, CDR1 MNHEY and CDR2 SMNVEV (reference sequence). The CDR3 has 14 residues. For the CDR3, the DNA is TGTGCCAGCTCCGACGGGGTCGGGGGCTACGAGCAGTACTTC. Its translation is CASSDGVGGYEQYF.

The V gene is TRBV7-2, the J gene TRBJ1-2; D possibly corresponds to TRBD1 (6 bases). Germline CDR1 SGHTA, CDR2 FQGNSA. V was clipped by 5 bases and J by 7 bases, with 20 bases between them. The CDR3 has 15 residues. In DNA, the CDR3 is TGTGCCAGCAGCCCAGCACAGGGAAGGACCCGTGGCTACACCTTC. This codes for CASSPAQGRTRGYTF.

This chain uses TRBV5-4 with TRBJ2-3, with TRBD2 as a possible D gene (6 bases). This CDR3 contains 15 residues. Trimming left V 0 bases short and J 0 bases short, with 8 bases between. From germline, CDR1 is SGHNT and CDR2 YYREEE (reference sequence). CDR3 in amino acids: CASSLARGSTDTQYF. Here the CDR3 DNA reads TGTGCCAGCAGCTTGGCACGGGGGAGCACAGATACGCAGTATTTT. Full variable domain (rest looked up from reference TRBV5-4 and TRBJ2-3): ETGVTQSPTHLIKTRGQQVTLRCSSQSGHNTVSWYQQALGQGPQFIFQYYREEENGRGNFPPRFSGLQFPNYSSELNVNALELDDSALYLCASSLARGSTDTQYFGPGTRLTVL.

Here the CDR3 reads CASSLFSKTGEYEQYF. Written as DNA, the CDR3 is TGTGCCAGCAGCTTGTTCTCTAAAACGGGAGAATACGAGCAGTACTTC. The rearrangement uses TRBV7-9 and TRBJ2-7, with a possible D match to TRBD2 (6 bases). This CDR3 region has 16 residues. V lost 3 bases and J lost 4, with 19 bases in between. Germline CDR1 and CDR2: SEHNR and FQNEAQ (reference sequence).

The chain carries TRBV4-2 and TRBJ2-6; the D gene is possibly TRBD2 (6 bases). This CDR3 comprises 13 residues. Germline CDR1 is LGHNA and CDR2 is YNFKEQ. V lost 3 bases, J lost 8 bases, and 8 bases lay in between. As DNA, the CDR3 is TGTGCCAGCAGCCAGGGACTTTCCAACGTCCTGACTTTC. This codes for CASSQGLSNVLTF.

Written as DNA, the CDR3 is TGTGCCAGCAGCCGCCGACGGGGGACTGAAGCTTTCTTT. It translates to CASSRRRGTEAFF. The chain links TRBV7-2 to TRBJ1-1, with a weak D call TRBD1 (5 bases). Trimming stripped 5 bases from V and 5 bases from J, with 12 bases between. This CDR3 has 13 amino acids. In germline, CDR1 is SGHTA, CDR2 FQGNSA.

This clone was observed a single time. The rearrangement links TRBV7-9 to TRBJ2-1; 14 positions agree with TRBD2. The ends lost 2 bases at V and 7 bases at J; junction bases unmatched: 7. This CDR3 region has 17 residues. Germline values: CDR1 SEHNR, CDR2 FQNEAQ (reference sequence). CDR3 sequence: CASSLTSTSGGANEQFF. CDR3 nucleotide sequence: TGTGCCAGCAGCTTAACATCGACTAGCGGGGGGGCGAATGAGCAGTTCTTC. The variable domain in full, with the rest retrieved from reference TRBV7-9 and TRBJ2-1, is DTGVSQNPRHKITKRGQNVTFRCDPISEHNRLYWYRQTLGQGPEFLTYFQNEAQLEKSRLLSDRFSAERPKGSFSTLEIQRTEQGDSAMYLCASSLTSTSGGANEQFFGPGTRLTVL.

The rearrangement joins TRBV11-2 to TRBJ2-4; TRBD2 might be the D (6 bases). The CDR3 has 14 residues. Germline CDR1 reads SGHAT; CDR2 reads FQNNGV. V dropped 4 bases and J dropped 5 bases, with 12 bases sitting between them. The DNA of the CDR3 is TGTGCCAGCAGCTGGGGGGAGTTCCAAAACATTCAGTACTTC. This encodes CASSWGEFQNIQYF.

The chain has TRBV21-1 and TRBJ2-3; no DNA check was done on the table's D call, TRBD2. TRBV21-1 is termed a pseudogene. The CDR3 loop spans 17 amino acids. This CDR3 is CASSIGCGTSGTDTQYF. CDR3 nucleotide sequence: TGTGCCAGCAGCATAGGGTGCGGAACTAGCGGCACAGATACGCAGTATTTT.

The gene calls are TRBV6-1 and TRBJ1-3; 7 positions match TRBD1. CDR3 size: 14 residues. The V gene's germline CDR1 is MNHNS and CDR2 SASEGT. J was trimmed by 4 bases and V by 10 bases; bases with no gene match: 10. The CDR3 DNA sequence: TGTGCCACCTTAGACAGGGAGAGAGGAAACACCATATATTTT. Protein product: CATLDRERGNTIYF.

The rearrangement links TRBV7-6 to TRBJ2-5; D might be TRBD1 (8 bases). V lost 5 bases to trimming and J lost 4 bases, with 20 bases between them. Germline V lookup: CDR1 SGHVS, CDR2 FNYEAQ. The CDR3 is 16 residues long. The CDR3 reads CASSPYRTGRGETQYF. The CDR3 DNA sequence: TGTGCCAGCAGCCCCTACCGGACAGGGAGGGGAGAGACCCAGTACTTC.